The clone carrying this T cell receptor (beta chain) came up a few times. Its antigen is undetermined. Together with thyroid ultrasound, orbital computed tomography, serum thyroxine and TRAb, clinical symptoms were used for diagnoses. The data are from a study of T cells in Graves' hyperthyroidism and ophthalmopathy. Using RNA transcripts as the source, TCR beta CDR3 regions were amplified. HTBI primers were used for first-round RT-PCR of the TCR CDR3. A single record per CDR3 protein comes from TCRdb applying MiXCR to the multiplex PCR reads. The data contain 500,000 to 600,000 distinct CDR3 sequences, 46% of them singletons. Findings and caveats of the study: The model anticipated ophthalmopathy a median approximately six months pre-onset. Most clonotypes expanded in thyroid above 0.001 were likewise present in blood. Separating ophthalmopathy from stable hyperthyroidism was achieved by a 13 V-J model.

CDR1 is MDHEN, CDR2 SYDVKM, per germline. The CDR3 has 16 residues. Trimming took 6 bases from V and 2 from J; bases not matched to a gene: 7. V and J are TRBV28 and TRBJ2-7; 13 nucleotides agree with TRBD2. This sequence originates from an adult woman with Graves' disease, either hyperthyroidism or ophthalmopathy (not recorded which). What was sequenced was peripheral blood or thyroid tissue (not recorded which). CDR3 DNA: TGTGCCAGCAGCTCCCCGGGGACTAGCGGGACCTACGAGCAGTACTTC. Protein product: CASSSPGTSGTYEQYF.